This TCR beta chain stems from a study of blood T cell repertoires in COVID-19. In the study overall: Acute and convalescent COVID-19 samples came from the United States, Italy and Spain. T cells, B-cell-depleted T cells, or PBMCs supplied cDNA or gDNA.

Original handling: Reference gene primers were amplified, and this amplification served to estimate nucleated cell counts. Assay: immunoSEQ multiplex PCR; the TCRdb copy retains only in-frame clones and omits some. The D gene and trimming were derived from the DNA, and the V and J assignments and clone size from that table. The repertoire holds 55,000 to 80,000 clones, with roughly 74% as singletons. There are 17 residues in the CDR3. V was clipped by 1 base and J by 4 bases; unmatched bases: 9. Germline lookup yields CDR1 KGHSH and CDR2 LQKENI. The source of this sequence is a woman older than 75 with acute or convalescent COVID-19. Sequenced sample: peripheral blood. V usage is TRBV18 and J usage is TRBJ2-1; TRBD2 agrees at 8 bases. The CDR3 DNA reads as TGTGCCAGCTCACCACGGCTACTAGCGGAGATATACAATGAGCAGTTCTTC. Amino acids: CASSPRLLAEIYNEQFF.